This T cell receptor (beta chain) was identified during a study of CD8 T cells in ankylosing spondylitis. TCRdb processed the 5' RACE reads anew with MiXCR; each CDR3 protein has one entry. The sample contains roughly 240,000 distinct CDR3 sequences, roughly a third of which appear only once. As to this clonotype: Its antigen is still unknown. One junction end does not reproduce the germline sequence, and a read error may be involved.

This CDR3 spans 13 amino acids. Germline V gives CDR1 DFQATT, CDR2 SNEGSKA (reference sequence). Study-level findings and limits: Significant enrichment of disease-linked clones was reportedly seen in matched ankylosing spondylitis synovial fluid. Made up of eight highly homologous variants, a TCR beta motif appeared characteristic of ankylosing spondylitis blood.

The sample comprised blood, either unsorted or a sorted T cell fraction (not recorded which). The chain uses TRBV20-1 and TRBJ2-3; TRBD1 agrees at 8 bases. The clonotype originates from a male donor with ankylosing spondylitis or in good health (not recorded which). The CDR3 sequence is CSANPPGTGQGIF. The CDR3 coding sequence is TGCAGTGCTAATCCCCCCGGGACAGGCCAAGGGATTTTT.